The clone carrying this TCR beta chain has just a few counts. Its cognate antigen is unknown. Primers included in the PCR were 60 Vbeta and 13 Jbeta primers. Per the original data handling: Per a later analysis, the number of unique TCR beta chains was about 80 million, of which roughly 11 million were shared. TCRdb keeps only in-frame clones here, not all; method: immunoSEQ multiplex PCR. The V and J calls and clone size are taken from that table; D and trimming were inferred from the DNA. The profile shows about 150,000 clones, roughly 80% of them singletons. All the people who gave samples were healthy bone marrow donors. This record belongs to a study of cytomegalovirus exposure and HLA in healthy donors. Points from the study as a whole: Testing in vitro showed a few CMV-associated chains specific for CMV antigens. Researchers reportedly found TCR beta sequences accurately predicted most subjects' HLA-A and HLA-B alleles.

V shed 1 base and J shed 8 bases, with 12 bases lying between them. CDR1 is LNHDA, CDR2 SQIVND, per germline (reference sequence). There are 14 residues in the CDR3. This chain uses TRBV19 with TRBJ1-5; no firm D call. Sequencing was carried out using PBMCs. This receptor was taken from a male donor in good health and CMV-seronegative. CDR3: CASSIVAGLEPQHF. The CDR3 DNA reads TGTGCCAGTAGTATAGTCGCGGGCTTGGAGCCCCAGCATTTT.